The rows below give T cell receptor beta chains drawn from one sample of a study of beta chain features in type 1 diabetes. Sequencing used immunoSEQ multiplex PCR; TCRdb keeps in-frame clones, though not all of them. Of about 320,000 clones in the sample, around 13% are singletons; the top ten hold 6.7%. Sequencing used central memory CD4+ T cells from blood. The receptors originated from a man in his thirties or forties in good health. Both conserved end residues are part of each CDR3. The size of a clone is reported for some rows only, either as once, few or many, or as a class for expanded clones.

size	V	J	CDR3
-	TRBV10-3	TRBJ1-1	CAISDGDRAGEAFF
-	TRBV7-2	TRBJ2-2	CASSLDFGFKQERLFF
few	TRBV10-3	TRBJ2-3	CASSAKWADTQYF
few	TRBV4-1	TRBJ2-3	CASSQEEPGTQYF
few	TRBV29-1	TRBJ2-6	CSVGQLSGANVLTF
few	TRBV19	TRBJ1-2	CATQGEGLGNYGYTF
-	TRBV4-3	TRBJ2-1	CASSQDVPTNVNEQFF
-	TRBV6-5	TRBJ2-5	CASSYSASGQETQYF
few	TRBV7-2	TRBJ2-3	CASSGGASTDTQYF
-	TRBV5-5	TRBJ2-5	CASSLSSGGSQETQYF
-	TRBV11-3	TRBJ2-1	CASSLGGEQFF
few	TRBV29-1	TRBJ2-7	CSVGTASYEQYF
-	TRBV18	TRBJ1-2	CASSRTSGQSNYGYTF
few	TRBV7-9	TRBJ2-2	CASSLVTRTGSTTGELFF
-	TRBV11-1	TRBJ2-1	CASSSILKREKENEQFF
few	TRBV19	TRBJ2-1	CASRSLMGGQSEQFF
-	TRBV4-1	TRBJ1-1	CASSQDDLLFAGITEAFF
few	TRBV6-6	TRBJ2-5	CAISEPGGQETQYF
-	TRBV18	TRBJ1-4	CASSRTGTGSEKLFF
few	TRBV11-2	TRBJ1-1	CASSLDRRNREAFF
few	TRBV5-4	TRBJ2-3	CASSLVAEGGQYF
-	TRBV5-6	TRBJ2-5	CASSRVNQETQYF
few	TRBV7-2	TRBJ2-7	CASSRVPGQGFEQYF
-	TRBV7-3	TRBJ2-3	CASSLIARGTQYF
few	TRBV6-8	TRBJ2-5	CASSPVRETQYF
-	TRBV5-4	TRBJ2-5	CASSLEAAKGETQYF
many	TRBV7-7	TRBJ2-2	CASSPGQNTGELFF
-	TRBV27	TRBJ1-1	CASSLGQVSNTEAFF
few	TRBV7-2	TRBJ2-1	CASSLVRNEQFF
many	TRBV10-2	TRBJ2-1	CASGGSDEQFF
many	TRBV18	TRBJ2-7	CASSDGREQYF
-	TRBV6-6	TRBJ1-2	CASGVGYGYTF
-	TRBV18	TRBJ2-7	CASSPGQATYEQYF
-	TRBV7-9	TRBJ1-5	CASSFGQGGDQPQHF
few	TRBV7-8	TRBJ1-5	CASSSTGAYSNQPQHF
-	TRBV11-2	TRBJ2-7	CASSPLSRPTGQTYEQYF
few	TRBV7-2	TRBJ2-2	CASSLLPGSTGELFF
once	TRBV11-3	TRBJ1-1	CASSLVRNMNTEAFF
-	TRBV7-2	TRBJ1-1	CASSLELGGAFF
-	TRBV15	TRBJ2-3	CATSYIRNTQYF
few	TRBV5-1	TRBJ2-3	CASSLGRGRADTQYF
many	TRBV5-1	TRBJ2-2	CASNLPGTRGVGELFF
few	TRBV4-2	TRBJ2-5	CASSQRDRQGQETQYF
-	TRBV7-2	TRBJ2-2	CASSLDRGTGELFF